This entry describes one T cell receptor beta chain. This entry belongs to a study of identical twins. MiXCR, run by TCRdb on the 5' RACE reads, gives a single entry per CDR3 protein. The sample carries under 800,000 distinct CDR3 sequences, 21% recorded once. The CDR3 is made up of 16 amino acids. Trimming cost V 2 bases and J 2 bases, with 15 bases left between them. The germline V gene encodes CDR1 SGHTA and CDR2 FQGNSA. All donors were healthy, and all were Caucasian. Another study also made use of these data, one on T cells expressing NK-cell markers. That investigation notes: It was sorted CD3+CD56-NKG2C+, CD3+CD56+NKG2C- and CD3+CD56+NKG2C+ T cells that provided the TCR beta repertoires. CD8+ T cells in six or seven donors included dominant NKG2C+ clonotypes at about 1.0-7.5%.

The material sequenced was PBMCs. The source is a young woman in good health. V gene TRBV7-2 combines with J gene TRBJ1-2; D remains unclear. CDR3 bases: TGTGCCAGCAGCTTAATGTCCCCTCGGCAAAACTATGGCTACACCTTC. Translating gives CASSLMSPRQNYGYTF.